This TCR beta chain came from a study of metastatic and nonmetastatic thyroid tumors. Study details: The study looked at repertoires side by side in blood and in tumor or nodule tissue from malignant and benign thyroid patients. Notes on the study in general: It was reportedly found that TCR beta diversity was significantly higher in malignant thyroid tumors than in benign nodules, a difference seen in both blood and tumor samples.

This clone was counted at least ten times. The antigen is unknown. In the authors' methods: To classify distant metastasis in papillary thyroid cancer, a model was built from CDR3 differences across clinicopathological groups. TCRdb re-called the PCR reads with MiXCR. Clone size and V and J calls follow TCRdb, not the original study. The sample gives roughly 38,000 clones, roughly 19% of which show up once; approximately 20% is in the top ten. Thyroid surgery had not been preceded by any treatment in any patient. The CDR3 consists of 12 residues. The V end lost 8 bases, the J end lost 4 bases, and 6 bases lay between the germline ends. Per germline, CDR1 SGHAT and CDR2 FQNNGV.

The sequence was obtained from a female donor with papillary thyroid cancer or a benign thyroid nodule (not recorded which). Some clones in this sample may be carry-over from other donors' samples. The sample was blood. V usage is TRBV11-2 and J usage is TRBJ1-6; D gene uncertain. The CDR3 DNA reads TGTGCCAGCGGGGAGTATAATTCACCCCTCCACTTT. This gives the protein CASGEYNSPLHF.